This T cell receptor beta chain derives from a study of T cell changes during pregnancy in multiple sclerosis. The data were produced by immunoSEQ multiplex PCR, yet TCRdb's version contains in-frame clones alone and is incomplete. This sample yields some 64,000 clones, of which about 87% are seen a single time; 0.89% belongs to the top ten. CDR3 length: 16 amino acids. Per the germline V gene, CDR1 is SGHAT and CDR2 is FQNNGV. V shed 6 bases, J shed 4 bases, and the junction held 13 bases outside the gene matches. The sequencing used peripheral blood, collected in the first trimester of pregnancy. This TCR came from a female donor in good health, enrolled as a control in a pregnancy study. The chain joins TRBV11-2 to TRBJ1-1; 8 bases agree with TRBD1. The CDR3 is CASSLTSGGGGTEAFF. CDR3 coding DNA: TGTGCCAGCAGTCTAACCTCAGGGGGCGGCGGCACTGAAGCTTTCTTT. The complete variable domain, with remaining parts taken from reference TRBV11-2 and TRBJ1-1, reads EAGVAQSPRYKIIEKRQSVAFWCNPISGHATLYWYQQILGQGPKLLIQFQNNGVVDDSQLPKDRFSAERLKGVDSTLKIQPAKLEDSAVYLCASSLTSGGGGTEAFFGQGTRLTVV.